The rows below give T cell receptor beta chains drawn from one sample of a study of T cell responses to AZD1222 COVID-19 vaccine. The method was immunoSEQ multiplex PCR; TCRdb's version includes in-frame clones alone and lacks a portion of them. Among some 150,000 clones, 92% were seen once, and the ten largest hold 2.5% to 4%. This sample comprised peripheral blood, obtained 28 days after the second AZD1222 dose. Receptors were obtained from an adult who received the AZD1222 COVID-19 vaccine. Each CDR3 is given with its conserved first and last residue. Fields, in order: J gene, V gene, CDR3 protein.

>TRBJ2-7|TRBV15
CATSRDYGTGVYEQYF
>TRBJ2-7|TRBV7-2
CASSRRDGDEQYF
>TRBJ1-5|TRBV5-5
CASSLDPENNSNQPQHF
>TRBJ2-1|TRBV5-5
CASSLPGGRNNEQFF
>TRBJ1-2|TRBV29-1
CSVDTVRQRKISNYGYTF
>TRBJ2-1|TRBV5-6
CASSLGPILAGLNNEQFF
>TRBJ2-7|TRBV27
CASSSLTSGLSYEQYF
>TRBJ1-5|TRBV15
CATTQSAGRGNQPQHF
>TRBJ2-3|TRBV6-4
CASINRGSSTDTQYF
>TRBJ1-2|TRBV4-3
CASSQGDGSNYGYTF
>TRBJ1-1|TRBV28
CASSFGQGPVAFF
>TRBJ2-7|TRBV19
CASSVGTSRIPYEQYF
>TRBJ1-1|TRBV4-1
CASSQGWGTGNTEAFF
>TRBJ2-5|TRBV7-2
CASSWSRPQGTQYF
>TRBJ2-7|TRBV7-6
CASSLAPGQGNHEQYF
>TRBJ1-1|TRBV7-9
CASSSDRGTEAFF
>TRBJ2-5|TRBV18
CASSPLGQGSYETQYF
>TRBJ2-2|TRBV9
CASSERRNTGELFF
>TRBJ2-1|TRBV5-1
CASSLDLAGGPGQFF
>TRBJ1-5|TRBV30
CAWSPGGRQPQHF
>TRBJ2-1|TRBV18
CASSPPGGRRNEQFF
>TRBJ1-5|TRBV7-9
CASSGAGNQPQHF
>TRBJ2-7|TRBV19
CASSVTPASRGKQYF
>TRBJ2-7|TRBV3-1/TRBV3-2
CASSRPTLRETREQYF
>TRBJ2-1|TRBV30
CAWSDFLIYNEQFF
>TRBJ2-2|TRBV4-3
CASSQVKGWAGELFF
>TRBJ2-7|TRBV7-6
CASSLRTSGPYEQYF
>TRBJ2-3|TRBV11-2
CASSPGQPLMDTQYF
>TRBJ2-7|TRBV7-8
CASSPPGGYEQYF
>TRBJ1-2|TRBV28
CASSSADRWGYGYTF
>TRBJ1-5|TRBV11-3
CASSLAVAAGNQPQHF
>TRBJ1-5|TRBV2
CASSPRVGSNQPQHF
>TRBJ2-5|TRBV27
CASSSHLDRVETQYF
>TRBJ2-1|TRBV6-2/TRBV6-3
CASSFDRTSGKVHNEQFF
>TRBJ1-2|TRBV4-2
CASQTAKSAHETNYGYTF
>TRBJ2-1|TRBV3-1/TRBV3-2
CASSQRDLYNEQFF
>TRBJ1-3|TRBV4-3
CASSQLDRGAGNTIYF
>TRBJ2-5|TRBV7-2
CASRASETQYF
>TRBJ1-2|TRBV5-6
CASSLGDYGYTF
>TRBJ2-1|TRBV5-1
CASSLHGTSSYNEQFF
>TRBJ1-4|TRBV4-1
CASSQDSRNPTNEKLFF
>TRBJ1-1|TRBV6-5
CASSYSGWTEAFF
>TRBJ1-1|TRBV5-6
CASSFPPGSLKNTEAFF
>TRBJ1-2|TRBV6-2/TRBV6-3
CASSYSGGYGYTF
>TRBJ1-3|TRBV6-2/TRBV6-3
CASSYSGSSGNTIYF
>TRBJ1-1|TRBV19
CASSIGGETEAFF
>TRBJ1-6|TRBV5-1
CASSLERTPYNSPLHF
>TRBJ2-1|TRBV18
CASSPPTGGANEQFF